A selection of T cell receptor beta chains follows, all from one sample in a study of T cells in Graves' hyperthyroidism and ophthalmopathy. TCRdb called the multiplex PCR reads again in MiXCR, with one record for every CDR3 protein. This table has hundreds of thousands of distinct CDR3 sequences, about 45% appearing once. Source material: peripheral blood or thyroid tissue (not recorded which). These receptors were collected from a woman under 30 with Graves' hyperthyroidism. The CDR3 runs from the conserved cysteine through the conserved F or W. D genes are given only for firm matches. Size tells how often a clone was seen (once, few, many) or the class of an expanded clone, and some rows leave it out.

cdr3_nt	cdr3_aa	v_call	j_call	cdr3_length	clone_size	d_call
TGTGCCAGTCACTCCAGTTATAGCAATCAGCCCCAGCATTTT	CASHSSYSNQPQHF	TRBV2	TRBJ1-5	14	NA	NA
TGCAGTGCTAGACTAGCGGGAGGGCCGTTCGGGGAGCTGTTTTTT	CSARLAGGPFGELFF	TRBV20-1	TRBJ2-2	15	NA	TRBD2
TGTGCCAGGGCATTAGGGGGAGCTTTCTTT	CARALGGAFF	TRBV7-7	TRBJ1-1	10	NA	NA
TGTGCCAGCACAGGGGCAGGGCCCGACTTC	CASTGAGPDF	TRBV2	TRBJ2-5	10	once	NA
TGTGCCAGCAGCTTGAGACGGACAGGGTTCGGGGCCAACGTCCTGACTTTC	CASSLRRTGFGANVLTF	TRBV7-2	TRBJ2-6	17	NA	TRBD1
TGTGCCAGTAGTGTCACAGGAACAAATCAGCCCCAGCATTTT	CASSVTGTNQPQHF	TRBV19	TRBJ1-5	14	few	NA
TGCAGTGCTCCCGGGAGGGGGTATTCACCCCTCCACTTT	CSAPGRGYSPLHF	TRBV20-1	TRBJ1-6	13	few	NA
TGTGCCAGCAGTGAGAACAGCAATTCACCCCTCCACTTT	CASSENSNSPLHF	TRBV10-3	TRBJ1-6	13	NA	NA
TGTGCTACCTCATGGGCGCGAGGAAGAGCGGGGGAGGCCCAGTACTTC	CATSWARGRAGEAQYF	TRBV19	TRBJ2-5	16	NA	TRBD2
TGTGCCACCGGCAGGGAAGTTGTAGGCACTGAAGCTTTCTTT	CATGREVVGTEAFF	TRBV10-3	TRBJ1-1	14	NA	NA
TGCAGCGTTGACGACAGGGGGACCTATGGCTACACCATATATTTT	CSVDDRGTYGYTIYF	TRBV29-1	TRBJ1-3	15	NA	TRBD1
TGTGCCAGCAGCCCGGACACAACCCGGGCCACTGAAGCTTTCTTT	CASSPDTTRATEAFF	TRBV7-9	TRBJ1-1	15	NA	NA
TGTGCCAGCAGTGGCGGGACAGGGGGCGATGGCTACACCTTC	CASSGGTGGDGYTF	TRBV2	TRBJ1-2	14	NA	TRBD1
TGTGCCACCAGCAGAGTTGCGGCCCTGAATCAGCCCCAGCATTTT	CATSRVAALNQPQHF	TRBV15	TRBJ1-5	15	many	NA
TGTGCCAGCTCACCACTTGGCGGGGTAGGGAGCAATCAGCCCCAGCATTTT	CASSPLGGVGSNQPQHF	TRBV9	TRBJ1-5	17	NA	NA
TGTGCCAGCAGCCAAGGAGGGCTGCACTACGAGCAGTACTTC	CASSQGGLHYEQYF	TRBV14	TRBJ2-7	14	NA	NA
TGTGCCAGCAGCTCCCCAACTGCCCCCCTCTACGAGCAGTACTTC	CASSSPTAPLYEQYF	TRBV7-9	TRBJ2-7	15	NA	NA
TGTGCCAGCAGCTTGACCGGGACAGGAGAGTACGAGCAGTACTTC	CASSLTGTGEYEQYF	TRBV7-8	TRBJ2-7	15	few	TRBD1
TGTGCCAGCAGTTATCATTCGCATGGCTACACCTTC	CASSYHSHGYTF	TRBV25-1	TRBJ1-2	12	NA	NA
TGTGCCAGCAGCGGAGGGACAATTAGAGACTATGGCTACACCTTC	CASSGGTIRDYGYTF	TRBV9	TRBJ1-2	15	few	NA
TGTGCCAGCCGAGAGGGGAACACTGAAGCTTTCTTT	CASREGNTEAFF	TRBV6-1	TRBJ1-1	12	many	NA
TGTGCCAGCACCGTATTAGCGGGAGGCTATGCCGGGGAGCTGTTTTTT	CASTVLAGGYAGELFF	TRBV11-2	TRBJ2-2	16	NA	TRBD2
TGTGCCACCAGCAGAGATTGGTTT	CATSRDWF	TRBV15	TRBJ1-1	8	NA	NA
TGTGCCAGCAGCACCATAGGGGTCACTGAAGCTTTCTTT	CASSTIGVTEAFF	TRBV7-2	TRBJ1-1	13	NA	NA
TGCAGCGTTGGGGGGTTAGGCGGGAGGGCCGAGGAGACCCAGTACTTC	CSVGGLGGRAEETQYF	TRBV29-1	TRBJ2-5	16	few	TRBD2
TGTGCCAGCAGCCGACTGACAGGCCCGTACACCTTC	CASSRLTGPYTF	TRBV12-3/TRBV12-4	TRBJ1-2	12	many	NA
TGTGCCACCAGCAGAGAAGTAGGAGGCTACACCTTC	CATSREVGGYTF	TRBV15	TRBJ1-2	12	NA	NA
TGTGCCACCAGTGACTTAAACCCGGGTTCTAACACCGGGGAGCTGTTTTTT	CATSDLNPGSNTGELFF	TRBV24-1	TRBJ2-2	17	NA	NA
TGTGCCAGCAGCTTAATACAGGTTTACTCTGGAAACACCATATATTTT	CASSLIQVYSGNTIYF	TRBV7-9	TRBJ1-3	16	few	NA
TGTGCCAGCAGCTCCATCAATGAGCAGTTCTTC	CASSSINEQFF	TRBV7-8	TRBJ2-1	11	NA	NA
TGTGCCAGCAGCTTAGTTCTTGGGCGTAAGACTGAAGCTTTCTTT	CASSLVLGRKTEAFF	TRBV7-6	TRBJ1-1	15	NA	NA
TGCAGCGGTAAGACCTACGAGCAGTACTTC	CSGKTYEQYF	TRBV29-1	TRBJ2-7	10	NA	NA